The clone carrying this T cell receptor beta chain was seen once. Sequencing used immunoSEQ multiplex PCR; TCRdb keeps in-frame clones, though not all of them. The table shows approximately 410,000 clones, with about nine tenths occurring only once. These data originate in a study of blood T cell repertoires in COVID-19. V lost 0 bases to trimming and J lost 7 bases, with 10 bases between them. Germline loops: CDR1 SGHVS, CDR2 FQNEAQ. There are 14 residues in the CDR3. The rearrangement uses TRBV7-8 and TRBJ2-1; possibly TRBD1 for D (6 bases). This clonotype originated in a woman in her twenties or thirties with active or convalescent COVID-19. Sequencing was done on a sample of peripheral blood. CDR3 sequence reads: CASSLAGASNEQFF. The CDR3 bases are TGTGCCAGCAGCTTAGCGGGGGCCTCGAATGAGCAGTTCTTC.